The source of this T cell receptor (beta chain) is a study of shared clonotypes between healthy human individuals. About the research overall: Aged 18 to 49, the donors were a couple of women and three men.

Authors' methods: ImmunoSEQ supplied junction-only sequences lacking quality scores, so filtering was different. Clones were read by immunoSEQ multiplex PCR, and TCRdb kept only the in-frame ones, dropping some. The V and J calls and the clone size are those of that table, but D and trimming were determined from the DNA. Seen here are around 2.5 million clones, roughly 93% observed once, and the top ten hold approximately 0.37%. Whole-study findings and limits: The sole specimen, blood, was sampled, and tissue repertoires likely differ.

In its sample, this clone was seen once. What it binds is not known. Researchers partitioned CD4+ cells into CD45RA+ naive and CD45RA-negative memory subsets. The sequence was obtained from a man aged 18 to 29 in good health. Some clones in this sample may be carry-over from other donors' samples. The sequencing input was naive CD4+ T cells from PBMCs. Subset meaning: CD45RA+ positively selected.

CDR3 DNA: TGCGCCAGCAGCTTGGCCAAGGGGGAGAGCGGCACCGGGGAGCTGTTTTTT. The encoded protein is CASSLAKGESGTGELFF. The chain recombines TRBV5-1 with TRBJ2-2, with D perhaps TRBD1 (6 bases). V lost 0 bases, J lost 4 bases, and 16 bases lay in between. The CDR3 consists of 17 residues. The germline CDR1 and CDR2 sequences are SGHRS and YFSETQ.